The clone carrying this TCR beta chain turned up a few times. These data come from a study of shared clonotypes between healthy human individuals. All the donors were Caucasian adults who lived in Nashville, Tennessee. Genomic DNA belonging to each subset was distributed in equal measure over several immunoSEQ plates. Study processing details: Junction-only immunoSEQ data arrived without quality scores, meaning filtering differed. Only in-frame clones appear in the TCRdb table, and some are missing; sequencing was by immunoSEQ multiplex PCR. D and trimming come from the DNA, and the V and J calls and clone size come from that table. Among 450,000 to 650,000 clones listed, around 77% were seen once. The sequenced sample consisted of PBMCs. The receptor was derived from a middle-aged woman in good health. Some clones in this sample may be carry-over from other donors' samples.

The CDR3 sequence is CASSLWKTPYEQYF. In nucleotides, the CDR3 is TGTGCCAGCAGTTTATGGAAAACACCCTACGAGCAGTACTTC. The chain carries TRBV28 and TRBJ2-7; no clear D gene. V shed 0 bases and J shed 2 bases, with 8 bases lying between them. The CDR3 runs to 14 residues. Germline values: CDR1 MDHEN, CDR2 SYDVKM.